This T cell receptor (beta chain) was identified during a study of CD8 T cells in ankylosing spondylitis (dated by TCRdb to about 2017). Study-level background: T cell receptor beta repertoires were profiled in healthy donors and ankylosing spondylitis patients so that disease-linked TCR variants could be found. The full study cohort comprised around 25 ankylosing spondylitis patients and roughly 110 healthy donors. Peripheral blood samples were taken, and synovial fluid was additionally collected from ankylosing spondylitis patients. Broad study findings and their caveats: The disease-linked clones showed a CD8+ phenotype and occurred at relatively low frequencies in peripheral blood. Blood from ankylosing spondylitis patients appeared to be characterized by a TCR beta motif composed of about eight highly homologous amino acid variants. The disease-linked clones were reported to be significantly enriched in matched synovial fluid samples from ankylosing spondylitis patients. Some motif variants were previously reported in synovial fluid and blood of reactive arthritis patients, suggesting common disease-initiation mechanisms.

This clonotype was counted at least ten times. What antigen it recognizes has not been identified. No base quality information exists; no much larger clone differs at one position. V is reduced by 7 bases and J by 2 bases, leaving a spacing of 8 bases between them. The germline V gene supplies CDR1 SQVTM and CDR2 ANQGSEA. The CDR3 contains 11 residues, cysteine and phenylalanine counted. The DNA shown is the 33-base CDR3, in frame from base 1. The data were produced on an Illumina HiSeq 2500. Quantitative 5'-RACE with molecular barcodes was the method used to prepare the TCR beta libraries. From the authors' description of their analysis: A new computational method based on a probabilistic model of VDJ rearrangement was used to identify disease-linked TCR variants. TCRdb handled the public reads itself, with Q25 trimming in fastp and clone calling in MiXCR, and kept productive beta chains. Each CDR3 protein appears once, grouped with its most common genes and DNA. It is TCRdb's table, rather than the study itself, that gives the V and J calls and clone size. The sample profile shows roughly 250,000 distinct CDR3 sequences; roughly a tenth of them were found once. Approximately 2.5% of the sample is held by the ten biggest clonotypes.

The specimen was blood, either unsorted or a sorted T cell fraction (not recorded which). In this chain, TRBV29-1 is recombined with TRBJ1-1, with the identity of the D gene unclear. The sequence was obtained from a male donor with ankylosing spondylitis or in good health (not recorded which). The CDR3 reads as follows: CSAAPNTEAFF. The DNA reads TGCAGCGCCGCACCCAACACTGAAGCTTTCTTT.